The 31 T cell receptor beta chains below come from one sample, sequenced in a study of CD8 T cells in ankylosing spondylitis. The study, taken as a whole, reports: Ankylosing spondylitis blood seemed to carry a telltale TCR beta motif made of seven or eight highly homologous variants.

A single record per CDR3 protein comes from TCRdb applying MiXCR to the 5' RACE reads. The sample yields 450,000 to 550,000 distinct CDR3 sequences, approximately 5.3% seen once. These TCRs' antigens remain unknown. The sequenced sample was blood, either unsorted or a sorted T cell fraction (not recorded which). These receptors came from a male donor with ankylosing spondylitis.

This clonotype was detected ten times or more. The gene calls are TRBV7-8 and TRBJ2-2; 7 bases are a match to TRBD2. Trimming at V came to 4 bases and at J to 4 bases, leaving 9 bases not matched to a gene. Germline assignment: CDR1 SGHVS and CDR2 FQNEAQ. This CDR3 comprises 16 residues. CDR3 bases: TGTGCCAGCAGCTCGAGGGGAGGGCCGGGCACCGGGGAGCTGTTTTTT. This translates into CASSSRGGPGTGELFF.

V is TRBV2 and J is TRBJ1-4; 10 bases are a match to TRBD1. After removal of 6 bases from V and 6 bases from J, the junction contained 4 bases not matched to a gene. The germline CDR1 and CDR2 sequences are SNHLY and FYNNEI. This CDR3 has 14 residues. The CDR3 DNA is TGTGCCAGCAGCCAAGACAGGGGGCATGAAAAACTGTTTTTT. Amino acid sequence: CASSQDRGHEKLFF.

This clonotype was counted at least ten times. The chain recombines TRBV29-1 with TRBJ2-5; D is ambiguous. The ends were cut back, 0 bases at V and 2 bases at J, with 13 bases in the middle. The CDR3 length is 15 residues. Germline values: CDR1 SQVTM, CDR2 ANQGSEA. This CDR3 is CSVEDMWVQQETQYF. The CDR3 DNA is TGCAGCGTTGAAGATATGTGGGTACAGCAAGAGACCCAGTACTTC.

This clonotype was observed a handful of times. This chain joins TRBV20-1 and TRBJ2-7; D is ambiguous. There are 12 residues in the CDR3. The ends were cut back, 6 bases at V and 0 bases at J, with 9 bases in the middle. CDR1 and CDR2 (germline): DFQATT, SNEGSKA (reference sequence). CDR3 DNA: TGCAGTGCCCAGACGAGCTCCTACGAGCAGTACTTC. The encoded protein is CSAQTSSYEQYF.

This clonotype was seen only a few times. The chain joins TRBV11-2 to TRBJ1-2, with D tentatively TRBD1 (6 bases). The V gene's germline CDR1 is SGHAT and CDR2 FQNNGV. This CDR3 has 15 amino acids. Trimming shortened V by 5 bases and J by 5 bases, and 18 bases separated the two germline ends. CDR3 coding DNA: TGTGCCAGCAGCACAACGACAGGAACATCATATGGCTACACCTTC. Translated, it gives CASSTTTGTSYGYTF.

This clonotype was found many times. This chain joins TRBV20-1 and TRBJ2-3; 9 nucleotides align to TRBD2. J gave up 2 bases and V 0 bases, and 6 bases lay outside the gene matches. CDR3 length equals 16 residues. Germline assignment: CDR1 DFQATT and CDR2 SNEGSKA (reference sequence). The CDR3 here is CSARDRLAGSTDTQYF. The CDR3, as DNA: TGCAGTGCTAGAGATCGGCTAGCGGGGTCCACAGATACGCAGTATTTT.

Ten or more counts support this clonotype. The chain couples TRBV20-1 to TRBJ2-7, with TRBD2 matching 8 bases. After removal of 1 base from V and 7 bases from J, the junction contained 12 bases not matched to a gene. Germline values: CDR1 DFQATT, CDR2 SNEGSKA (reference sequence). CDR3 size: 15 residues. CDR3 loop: CSARGGSGNYGEQYF. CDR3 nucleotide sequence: TGCAGTGCTAGAGGAGGTAGCGGGAATTATGGGGAGCAGTACTTC.

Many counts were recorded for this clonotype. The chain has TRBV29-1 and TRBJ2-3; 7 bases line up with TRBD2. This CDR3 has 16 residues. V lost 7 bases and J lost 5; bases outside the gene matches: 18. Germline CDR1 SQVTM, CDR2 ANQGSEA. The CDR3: CSAGGTSAGEVDTQYF. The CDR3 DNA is TGCAGCGCGGGCGGTACTAGTGCGGGAGAGGTAGATACGCAGTATTTT.

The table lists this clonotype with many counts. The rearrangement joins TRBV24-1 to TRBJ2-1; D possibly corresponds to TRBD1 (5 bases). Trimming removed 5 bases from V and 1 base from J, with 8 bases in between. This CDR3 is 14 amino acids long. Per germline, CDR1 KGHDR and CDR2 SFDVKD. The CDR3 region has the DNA TGTGCCACCAGTGTTAGGGGATCCTACAATGAGCAGTTCTTC. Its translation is CATSVRGSYNEQFF.

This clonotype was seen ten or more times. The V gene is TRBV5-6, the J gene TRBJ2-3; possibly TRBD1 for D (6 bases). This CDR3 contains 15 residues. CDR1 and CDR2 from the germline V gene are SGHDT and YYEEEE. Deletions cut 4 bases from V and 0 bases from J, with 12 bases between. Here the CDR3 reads CASSPQGPSTDTQYF. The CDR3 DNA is TGTGCCAGCAGCCCGCAGGGGCCGAGCACAGATACGCAGTATTTT. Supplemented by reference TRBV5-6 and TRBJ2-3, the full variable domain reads DAGVTQSPTHLIKTRGQQVTLRCSPKSGHDTVSWYQQALGQGPQFIFQYYEEEERQRGNFPDRFSGHQFPNYSSELNVNALLLGDSALYLCASSPQGPSTDTQYFGPGTRLTVL.

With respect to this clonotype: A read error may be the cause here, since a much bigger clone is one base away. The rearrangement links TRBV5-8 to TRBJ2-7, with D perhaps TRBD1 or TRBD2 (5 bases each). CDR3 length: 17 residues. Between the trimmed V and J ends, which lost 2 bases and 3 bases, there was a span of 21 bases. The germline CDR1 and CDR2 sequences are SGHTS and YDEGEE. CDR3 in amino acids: CASSFGFRDGLYYEQYF. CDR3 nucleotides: TGTGCCAGCAGCTTTGGGTTCCGGGACGGCCTTTACTACGAGCAGTACTTC.

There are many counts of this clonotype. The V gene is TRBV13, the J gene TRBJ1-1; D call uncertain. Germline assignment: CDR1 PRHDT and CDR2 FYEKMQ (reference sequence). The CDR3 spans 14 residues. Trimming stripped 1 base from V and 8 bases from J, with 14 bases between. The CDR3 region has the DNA TGTGCCAGCAGCTTAGTTGGCAGGACTAAAGAAGCTTTCTTT. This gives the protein CASSLVGRTKEAFF.

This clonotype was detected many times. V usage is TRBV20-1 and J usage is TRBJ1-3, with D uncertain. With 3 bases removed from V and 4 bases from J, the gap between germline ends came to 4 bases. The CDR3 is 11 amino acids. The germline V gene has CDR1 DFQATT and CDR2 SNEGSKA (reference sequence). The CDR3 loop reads CSARRGNTIYF. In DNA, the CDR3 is TGCAGTGCTAGGAGGGGAAACACCATATATTTT.

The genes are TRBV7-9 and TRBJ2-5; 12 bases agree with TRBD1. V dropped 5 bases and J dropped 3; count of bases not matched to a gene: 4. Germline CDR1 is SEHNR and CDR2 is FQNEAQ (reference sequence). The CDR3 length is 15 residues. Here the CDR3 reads CASSLGTGGEETQYF. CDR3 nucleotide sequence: TGTGCCAGCAGCCTTGGGACAGGGGGCGAAGAGACCCAGTACTTC. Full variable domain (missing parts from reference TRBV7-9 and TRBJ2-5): DTGVSQNPRHKITKRGQNVTFRCDPISEHNRLYWYRQTLGQGPEFLTYFQNEAQLEKSRLLSDRFSAERPKGSFSTLEIQRTEQGDSAMYLCASSLGTGGEETQYFGPGTRLLVL.

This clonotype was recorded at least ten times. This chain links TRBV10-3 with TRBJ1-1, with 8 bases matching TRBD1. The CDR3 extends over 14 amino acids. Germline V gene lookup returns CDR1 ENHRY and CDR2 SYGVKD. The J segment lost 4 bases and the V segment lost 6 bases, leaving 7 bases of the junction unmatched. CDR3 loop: CAIREGQGPTEAFF. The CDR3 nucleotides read TGTGCCATCAGGGAAGGACAGGGTCCCACTGAAGCTTTCTTT.

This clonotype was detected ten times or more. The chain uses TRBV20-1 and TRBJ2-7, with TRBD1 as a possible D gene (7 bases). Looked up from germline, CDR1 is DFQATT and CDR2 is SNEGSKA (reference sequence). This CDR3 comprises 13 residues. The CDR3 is CSALDRDLNEQYF. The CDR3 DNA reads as TGCAGCGCCCTTGACAGGGACTTAAACGAGCAGTACTTC.

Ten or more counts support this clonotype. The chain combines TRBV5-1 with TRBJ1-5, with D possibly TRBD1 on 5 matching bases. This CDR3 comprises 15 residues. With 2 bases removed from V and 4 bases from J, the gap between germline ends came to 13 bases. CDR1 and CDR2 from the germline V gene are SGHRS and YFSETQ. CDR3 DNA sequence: TGCGCCAGCAGCTTAGCGGGACGGCCTAATCAGCCCCAGCATTTT. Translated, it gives CASSLAGRPNQPQHF. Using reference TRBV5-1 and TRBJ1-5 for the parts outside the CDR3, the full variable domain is KAGVTQTPRYLIKTRGQQVTLSCSPISGHRSVSWYQQTPGQGLQFLFEYFSETQRNKGNFPGRFSGRQFSNSRSEMNVSTLELGDSALYLCASSLAGRPNQPQHFGDGTRLSIL.

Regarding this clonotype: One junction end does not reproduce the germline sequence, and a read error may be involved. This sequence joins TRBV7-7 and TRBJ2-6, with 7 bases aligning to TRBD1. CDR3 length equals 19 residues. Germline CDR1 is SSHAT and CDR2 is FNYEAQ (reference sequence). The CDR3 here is CASSLRPTGASSGANVLTF. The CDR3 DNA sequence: TGTGCTAGCAGCTTACGCCCCACAGGGGCCAGCTCTGGGGCCAACGTCCTGACTTTC. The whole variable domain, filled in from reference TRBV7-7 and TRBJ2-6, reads GAGVSQSPRYKVTKRGQDVTLRCDPISSHATLYWYQQALGQGPEFLTYFNYEAQPDKSGLPSDRFSAERPEGSISTLTIQRTEQRDSAMYRCASSLRPTGASSGANVLTFGAGSRLTVL.

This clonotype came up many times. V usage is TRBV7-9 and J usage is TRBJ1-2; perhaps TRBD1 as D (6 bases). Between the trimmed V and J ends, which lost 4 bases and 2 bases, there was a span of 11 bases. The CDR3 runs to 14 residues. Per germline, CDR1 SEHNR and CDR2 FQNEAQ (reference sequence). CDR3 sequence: CASSSRTANYGYTF. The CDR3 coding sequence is TGTGCCAGCAGCTCAAGGACAGCCAACTATGGCTACACCTTC. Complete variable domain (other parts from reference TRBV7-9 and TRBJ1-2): DTGVSQNPRHKITKRGQNVTFRCDPISEHNRLYWYRQTLGQGPEFLTYFQNEAQLEKSRLLSDRFSAERPKGSFSTLEIQRTEQGDSAMYLCASSSRTANYGYTFGSGTRLTVV.

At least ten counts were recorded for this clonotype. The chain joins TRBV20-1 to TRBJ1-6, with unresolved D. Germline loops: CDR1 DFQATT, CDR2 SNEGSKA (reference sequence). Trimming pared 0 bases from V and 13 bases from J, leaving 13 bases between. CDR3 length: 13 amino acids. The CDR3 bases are TGCAGTGCTAGAGACCCGGGTCTGCGTCCCCTCCACTTT. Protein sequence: CSARDPGLRPLHF.

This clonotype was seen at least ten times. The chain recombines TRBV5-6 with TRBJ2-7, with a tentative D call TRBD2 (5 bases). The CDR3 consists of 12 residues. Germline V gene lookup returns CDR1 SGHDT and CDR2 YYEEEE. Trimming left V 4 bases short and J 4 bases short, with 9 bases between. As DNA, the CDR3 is TGTGCCAGCAGCCGGACTGATTACGAGCAGTACTTC. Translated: CASSRTDYEQYF. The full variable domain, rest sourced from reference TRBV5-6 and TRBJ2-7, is DAGVTQSPTHLIKTRGQQVTLRCSPKSGHDTVSWYQQALGQGPQFIFQYYEEEERQRGNFPDRFSGHQFPNYSSELNVNALLLGDSALYLCASSRTDYEQYFGPGTRLTVT.

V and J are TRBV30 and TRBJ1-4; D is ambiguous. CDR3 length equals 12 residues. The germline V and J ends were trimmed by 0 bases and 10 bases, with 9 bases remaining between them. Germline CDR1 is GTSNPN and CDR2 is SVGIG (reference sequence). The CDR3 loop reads CAWSVKLAKLFF. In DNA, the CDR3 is TGTGCCTGGAGTGTAAAGTTGGCAAAACTGTTTTTT.

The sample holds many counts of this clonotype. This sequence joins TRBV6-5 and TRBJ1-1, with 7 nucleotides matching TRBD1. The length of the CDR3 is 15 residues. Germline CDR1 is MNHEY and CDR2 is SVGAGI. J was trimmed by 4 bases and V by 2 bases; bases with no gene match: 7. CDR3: CASSYGRGLSTEAFF. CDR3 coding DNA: TGTGCCAGCAGTTACGGCAGGGGGTTGAGCACTGAAGCTTTCTTT.

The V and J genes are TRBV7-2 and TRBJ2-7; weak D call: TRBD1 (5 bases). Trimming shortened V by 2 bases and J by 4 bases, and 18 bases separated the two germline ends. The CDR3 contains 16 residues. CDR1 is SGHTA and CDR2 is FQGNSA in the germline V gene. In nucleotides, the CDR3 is TGTGCCAGCAGCTTATGGGGCCCGGATTCAACTTACGAGCAGTACTTC. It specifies CASSLWGPDSTYEQYF.

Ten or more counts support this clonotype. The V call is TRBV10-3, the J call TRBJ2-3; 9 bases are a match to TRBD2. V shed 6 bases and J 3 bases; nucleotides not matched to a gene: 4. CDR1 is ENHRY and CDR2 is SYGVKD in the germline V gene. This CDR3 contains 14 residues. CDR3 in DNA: TGTGCCATCAGATATAGCGGGAGTACAGATACGCAGTATTTT. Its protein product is CAIRYSGSTDTQYF.

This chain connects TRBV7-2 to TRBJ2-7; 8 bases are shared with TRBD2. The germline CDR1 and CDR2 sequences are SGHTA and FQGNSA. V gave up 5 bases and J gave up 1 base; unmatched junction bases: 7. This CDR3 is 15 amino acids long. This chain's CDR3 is CASSPSRGRSYEQYF. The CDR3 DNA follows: TGTGCCAGCAGCCCAAGCCGCGGGAGGTCCTACGAGCAGTACTTC.

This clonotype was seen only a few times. CDR3 bases: TGCGCCAGCAGCCCGCGTGGGACTAGGCTCACAGATACGCAGTATTTT. It translates to CASSPRGTRLTDTQYF. The rearrangement joins TRBV5-1 to TRBJ2-3; 8 bases are a match to TRBD2. V lost 4 bases and J lost 2; bases outside the gene matches: 9. CDR1 and CDR2 (germline): SGHRS, YFSETQ. The CDR3 spans 16 residues. The whole variable domain, remainder taken from reference TRBV5-1 and TRBJ2-3, is KAGVTQTPRYLIKTRGQQVTLSCSPISGHRSVSWYQQTPGQGLQFLFEYFSETQRNKGNFPGRFSGRQFSNSRSEMNVSTLELGDSALYLCASSPRGTRLTDTQYFGPGTRLTVL.

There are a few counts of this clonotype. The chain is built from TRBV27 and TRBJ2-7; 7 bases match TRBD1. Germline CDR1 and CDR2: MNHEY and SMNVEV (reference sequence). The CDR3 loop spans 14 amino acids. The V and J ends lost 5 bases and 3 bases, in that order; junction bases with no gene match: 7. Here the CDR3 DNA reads TGTGCCAGCAGTAACCCGGGACAGATCTACGAGCAGTACTTC. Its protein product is CASSNPGQIYEQYF.

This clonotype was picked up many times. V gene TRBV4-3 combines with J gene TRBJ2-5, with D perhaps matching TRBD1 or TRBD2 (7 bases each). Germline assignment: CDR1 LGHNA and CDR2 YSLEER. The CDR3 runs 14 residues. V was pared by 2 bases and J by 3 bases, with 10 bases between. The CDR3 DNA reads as TGCGCCAGCAGCCAACAGGGGGGGGAAGAGACCCAGTACTTC. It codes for CASSQQGGEETQYF.

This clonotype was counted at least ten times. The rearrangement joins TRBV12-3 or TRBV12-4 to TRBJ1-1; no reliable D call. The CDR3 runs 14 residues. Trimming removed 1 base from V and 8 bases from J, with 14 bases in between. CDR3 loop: CASSLGPYEMEAFF. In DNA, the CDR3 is TGTGCCAGCAGTTTAGGCCCCTATGAAATGGAAGCTTTCTTT.

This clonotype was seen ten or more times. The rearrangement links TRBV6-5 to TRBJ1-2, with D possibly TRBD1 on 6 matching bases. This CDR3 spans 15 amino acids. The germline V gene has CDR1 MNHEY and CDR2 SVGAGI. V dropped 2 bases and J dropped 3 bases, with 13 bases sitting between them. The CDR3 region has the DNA TGTGCCAGCAGTTACCGGAGACAGGCCCACTATGGCTACACCTTC. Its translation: CASSYRRQAHYGYTF.